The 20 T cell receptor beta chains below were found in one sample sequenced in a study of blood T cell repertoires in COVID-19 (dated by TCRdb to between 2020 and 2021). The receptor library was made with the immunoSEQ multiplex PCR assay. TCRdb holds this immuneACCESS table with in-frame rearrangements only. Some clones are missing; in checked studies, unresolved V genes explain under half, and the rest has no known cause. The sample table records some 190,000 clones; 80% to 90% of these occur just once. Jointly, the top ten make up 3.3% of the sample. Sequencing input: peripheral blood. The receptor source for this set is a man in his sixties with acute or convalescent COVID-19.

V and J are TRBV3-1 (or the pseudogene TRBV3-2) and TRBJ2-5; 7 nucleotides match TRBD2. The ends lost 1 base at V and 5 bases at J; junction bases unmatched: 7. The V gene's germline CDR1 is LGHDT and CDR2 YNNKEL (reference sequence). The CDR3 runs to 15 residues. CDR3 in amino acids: CASSQGTRGAETQYF. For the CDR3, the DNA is TGTGCCAGCAGCCAAGGGACTAGAGGGGCGGAGACCCAGTACTTC.

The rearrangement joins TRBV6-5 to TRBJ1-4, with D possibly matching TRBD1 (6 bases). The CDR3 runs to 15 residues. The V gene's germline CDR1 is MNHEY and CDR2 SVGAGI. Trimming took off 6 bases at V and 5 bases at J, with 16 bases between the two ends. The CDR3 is CASSLRGAGNEKLFF. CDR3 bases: TGTGCCAGCAGCCTTCGGGGGGCCGGAAATGAAAAACTGTTTTTT.

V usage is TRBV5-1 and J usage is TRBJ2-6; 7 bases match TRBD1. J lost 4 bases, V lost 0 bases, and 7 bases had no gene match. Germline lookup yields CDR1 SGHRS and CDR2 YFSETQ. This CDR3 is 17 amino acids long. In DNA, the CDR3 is TGCGCCAGCAGCTTGGGACAGGGCCCCGCCGGGGCCAACGTCCTGACTTTC. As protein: CASSLGQGPAGANVLTF.

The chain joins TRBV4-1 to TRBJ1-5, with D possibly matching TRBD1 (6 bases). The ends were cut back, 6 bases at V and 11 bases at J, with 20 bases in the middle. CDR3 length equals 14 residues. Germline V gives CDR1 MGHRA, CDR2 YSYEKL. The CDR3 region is CASSQNTGRSAQHF. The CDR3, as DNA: TGCGCCAGCAGTCAAAATACAGGGCGGTCGGCCCAGCATTTT.

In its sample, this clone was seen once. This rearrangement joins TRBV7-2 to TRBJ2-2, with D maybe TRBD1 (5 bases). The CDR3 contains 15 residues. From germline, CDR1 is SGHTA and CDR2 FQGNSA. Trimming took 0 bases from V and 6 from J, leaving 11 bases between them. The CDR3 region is CASSLAHTGSGELFF. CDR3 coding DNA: TGTGCCAGCAGCTTAGCGCACACAGGCTCCGGGGAGCTGTTTTTT.

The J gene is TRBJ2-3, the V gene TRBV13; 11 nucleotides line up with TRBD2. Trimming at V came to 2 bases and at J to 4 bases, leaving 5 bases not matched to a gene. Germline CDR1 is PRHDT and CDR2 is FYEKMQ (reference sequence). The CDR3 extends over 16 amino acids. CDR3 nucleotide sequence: TGTGCCAGCAGCTTAACGCTAGCGGGAGGCGCAGATACGCAGTATTTT. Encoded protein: CASSLTLAGGADTQYF.

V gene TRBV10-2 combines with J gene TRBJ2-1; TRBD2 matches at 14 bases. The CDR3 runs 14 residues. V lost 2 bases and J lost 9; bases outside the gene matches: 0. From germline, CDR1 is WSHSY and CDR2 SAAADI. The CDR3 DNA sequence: TGCGCCAGCAGTGAGGGACTAGCGGGGGGTGAGCAGTTCTTC. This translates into CASSEGLAGGEQFF.

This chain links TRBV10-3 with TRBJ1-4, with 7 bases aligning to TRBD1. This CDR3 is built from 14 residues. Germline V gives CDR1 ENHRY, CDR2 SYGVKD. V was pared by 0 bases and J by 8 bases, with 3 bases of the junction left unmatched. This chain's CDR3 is CAISESTGWEKLFF. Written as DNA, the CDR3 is TGTGCCATCAGTGAGTCGACAGGGTGGGAAAAACTGTTTTTT.

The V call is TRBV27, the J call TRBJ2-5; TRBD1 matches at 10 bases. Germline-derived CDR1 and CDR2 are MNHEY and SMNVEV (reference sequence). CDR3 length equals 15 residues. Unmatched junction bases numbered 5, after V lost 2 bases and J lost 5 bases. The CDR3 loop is CASSLGTGAGETQYF. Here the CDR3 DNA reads TGTGCCAGCAGTTTAGGGACAGGGGCCGGGGAGACCCAGTACTTC.

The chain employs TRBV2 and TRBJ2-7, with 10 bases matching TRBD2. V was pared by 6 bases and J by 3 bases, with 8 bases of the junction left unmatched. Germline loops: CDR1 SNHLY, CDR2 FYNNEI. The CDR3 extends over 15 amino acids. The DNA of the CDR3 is TGTGCCAGCAGCGACCCTAGCGGGGGCCTCTACGAGCAGTACTTC. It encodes CASSDPSGGLYEQYF.

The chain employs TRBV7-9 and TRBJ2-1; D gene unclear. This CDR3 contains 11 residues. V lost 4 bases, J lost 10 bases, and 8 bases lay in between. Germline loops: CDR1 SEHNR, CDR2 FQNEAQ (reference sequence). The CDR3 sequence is CASSSPTEQFF. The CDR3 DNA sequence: TGTGCCAGCAGCTCGCCGACAGAGCAGTTCTTC. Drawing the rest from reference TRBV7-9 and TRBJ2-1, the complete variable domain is DTGVSQNPRHKITKRGQNVTFRCDPISEHNRLYWYRQTLGQGPEFLTYFQNEAQLEKSRLLSDRFSAERPKGSFSTLEIQRTEQGDSAMYLCASSSPTEQFFGPGTRLTVL.

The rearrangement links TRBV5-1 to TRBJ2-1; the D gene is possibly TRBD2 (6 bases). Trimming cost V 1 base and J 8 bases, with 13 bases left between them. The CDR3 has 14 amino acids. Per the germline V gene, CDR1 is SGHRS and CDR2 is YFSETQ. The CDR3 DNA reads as TGCGCCAGCAGCTTGAGTCTAGTAGCGGATGAGCAGTTCTTC. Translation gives CASSLSLVADEQFF.

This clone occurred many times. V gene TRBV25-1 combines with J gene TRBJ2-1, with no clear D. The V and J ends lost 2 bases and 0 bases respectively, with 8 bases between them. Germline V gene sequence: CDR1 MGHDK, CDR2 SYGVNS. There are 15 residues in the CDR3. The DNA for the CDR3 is TGTGCCAGCAGTGAACCGTCCAGCTCCTACAATGAGCAGTTCTTC. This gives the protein CASSEPSSSYNEQFF.

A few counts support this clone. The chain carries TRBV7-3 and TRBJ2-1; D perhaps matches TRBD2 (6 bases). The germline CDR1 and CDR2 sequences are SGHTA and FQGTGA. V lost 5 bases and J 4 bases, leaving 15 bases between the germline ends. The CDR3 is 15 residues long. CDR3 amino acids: CASSPTGTQYNEQFF. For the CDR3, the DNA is TGTGCCAGCAGCCCAACCGGGACTCAATACAATGAGCAGTTCTTC. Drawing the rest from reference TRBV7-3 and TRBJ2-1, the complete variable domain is GAGVSQTPSNKVTEKGKYVELRCDPISGHTALYWYRQSLGQGPEFLIYFQGTGAADDSGLPNDRFFAVRPEGSVSTLKIQRTERGDSAVYLCASSPTGTQYNEQFFGPGTRLTVL.

The CDR3 here is CASTPGDRASYEQFF. The CDR3 nucleotides are TGTGCCAGCACCCCCGGGGACAGGGCATCATATGAGCAGTTCTTC. The chain couples TRBV6-2 or TRBV6-3 to TRBJ2-1; 9 nucleotides agree with TRBD1. Germline lookup yields CDR1 MNHEY and CDR2 SVGEGT. The CDR3 runs to 15 residues. The trim removed 7 bases at V and 8 bases at J, leaving 12 bases unmatched.

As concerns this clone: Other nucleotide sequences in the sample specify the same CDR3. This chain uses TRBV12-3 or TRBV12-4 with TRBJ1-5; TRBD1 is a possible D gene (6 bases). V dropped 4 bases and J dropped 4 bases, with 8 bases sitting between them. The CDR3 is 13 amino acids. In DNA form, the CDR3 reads TGTGCCAGCAGTTCCCAGGGGAATCAGCCCCAGCATTTT. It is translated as CASSSQGNQPQHF.

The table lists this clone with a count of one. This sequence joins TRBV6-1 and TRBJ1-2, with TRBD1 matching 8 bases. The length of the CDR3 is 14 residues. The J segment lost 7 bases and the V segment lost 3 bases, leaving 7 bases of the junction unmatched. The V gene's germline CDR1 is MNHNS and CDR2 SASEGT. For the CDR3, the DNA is TGTGCCAGCAGTGATATTCAGGGGGCGGGTGGCTACACCTTC. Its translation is CASSDIQGAGGYTF.

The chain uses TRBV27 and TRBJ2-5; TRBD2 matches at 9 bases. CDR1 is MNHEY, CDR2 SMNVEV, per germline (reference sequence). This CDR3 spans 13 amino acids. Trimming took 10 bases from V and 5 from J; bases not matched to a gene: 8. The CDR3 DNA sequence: TGTGCCACCCGGGAGCTAGCGGGGGAGACCCAGTACTTC. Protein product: CATRELAGETQYF.

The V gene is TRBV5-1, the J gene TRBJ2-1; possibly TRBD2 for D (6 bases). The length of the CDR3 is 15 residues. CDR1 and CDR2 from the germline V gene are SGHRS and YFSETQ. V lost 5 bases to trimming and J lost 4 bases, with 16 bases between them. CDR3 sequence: CASRKAGYSYNEQFF. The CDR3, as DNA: TGCGCCAGCAGGAAAGCGGGTTACTCTTACAATGAGCAGTTCTTC.

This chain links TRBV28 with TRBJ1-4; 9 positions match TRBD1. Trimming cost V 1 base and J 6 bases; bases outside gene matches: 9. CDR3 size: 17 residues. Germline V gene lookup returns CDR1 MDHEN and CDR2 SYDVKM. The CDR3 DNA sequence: TGTGCCAGCAGTTTATATTACTCGGGACAGGGCGATGAAAAACTGTTTTTT. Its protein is CASSLYYSGQGDEKLFF. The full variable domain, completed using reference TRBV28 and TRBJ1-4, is DVKVTQSSRYLVKRTGEKVFLECVQDMDHENMFWYRQDPGLGLRLIYFSYDVKMKEKGDIPEGYSVSREKKERFSLILESASTNQTSMYLCASSLYYSGQGDEKLFFGSGTQLSVL.